This T cell receptor beta chain emerged from a study of blood T cells in healthy people across ages. Every donor provided roughly 9.1 milliliters of peripheral blood. Combining a sample-barcoded 5' primer with a J-beta primer mix, a second PCR ran for 7 to 11 cycles. All samples yielded 3 million or more CDR3-containing paired-end reads. TCRdb independently ran MiXCR on the 5' RACE reads; one entry per CDR3 protein. The sample consists of 1.5 million to 2 million distinct CDR3 sequences, 25% to 30% of them appearing once. Germline CDR1 SGHTA, CDR2 FQGNSA. Trimming removed 7 bases from V and 8 bases from J, with 14 bases in between. The CDR3 contains 13 residues.

The sequence was collected from a woman aged 25-40 years in good health. Sequencing was performed on blood. This rearrangement joins TRBV7-2 to TRBJ1-4, with TRBD1 as a possible D gene (6 bases). This CDR3 is CASTLVRGEKLFF. The CDR3 coding sequence is TGTGCCAGCACCCTAGTGAGGGGGGAAAAACTGTTTTTT.